The T cell receptor beta chain described here comes from a study of blood T cell repertoires in COVID-19. Per the germline V gene, CDR1 is SQVTM and CDR2 is ANQGSEA. The CDR3 is 12 amino acids. Trimming removed 6 bases at V and 1 base at J, with 9 bases between. The table came from immunoSEQ multiplex PCR; TCRdb's copy has only in-frame clones and leaves some out. The sample lists nearly 350,000 clones; under 95% were seen once. The receptor was isolated from a woman aged 18-29 years who had recovered from COVID-19. The sequenced material came from peripheral blood. This rearrangement joins TRBV29-1 to TRBJ1-1; D is possibly TRBD1 (6 bases). The CDR3 loop reads CSVQTGNTEAFF. DNA of the CDR3: TGCAGCGTCCAGACAGGGAACACTGAAGCTTTCTTT.